This T cell receptor (beta chain) was sequenced during a study of regulatory T cells in long-lasting Graves disease. Study-wide points: Lower TCR diversity was seen in persistent Graves' patients than in newly diagnosed ones. Clonotypes that were public and shared totalled some 2,900 in persistent patients versus around 1,000 in new patients.

This clonotype has only a few counts. Its cognate antigen is unknown. TCR beta libraries were built with iRepertoire HTBI primers and Arm-PCR of CDR3 regions. TCRdb redid the calling of the multiplex PCR reads with MiXCR, one entry per CDR3 protein. The sample lists roughly 500,000 distinct CDR3 sequences; roughly 23% were seen once. V dropped 4 bases and J dropped 3 bases, with 13 bases sitting between them. The germline CDR1 and CDR2 sequences are SGHKS and YYEKEE (reference sequence). CDR3 size: 14 residues. Sample time point: persistent/refractory GD, antithyroid drugs over 5 years with positive TRAb. The TCR library was made from RNA that had been extracted from PBMCs in TRIzol. Patients hailed from an endocrinology department in Xi'an, China.

This clonotype was sampled from a female donor with Graves disease. Sequences were derived from peripheral blood mononuclear cells (PBMCs), sampled when the disease was refractory, from a patient treated with antithyroid drugs. The gene calls are TRBV5-5 and TRBJ2-5; no definite D call. CDR3: CASSQDEKKETQYF. The DNA of the CDR3 is TGTGCCAGCAGCCAAGACGAGAAAAAAGAGACCCAGTACTTC.